Presented here are 21 T cell receptor beta chains from one specimen sequenced in a study of OX40 agonist ivuxolimab in advanced cancers. Produced via immunoSEQ multiplex PCR; TCRdb's table is partial and in-frame only. This table holds about 72,000 clones, 85% to 90% found once. This specimen was CD4+ or CD8+ T cells sorted from blood, taken in a trial of the OX40 agonist ivuxolimab. All receptors come from an adult with an advanced solid tumor such as melanoma, head and neck, liver or kidney cancer.

The gene calls are TRBV5-8 and TRBJ1-2; 10 bases fit TRBD1. The CDR3 has 17 amino acids. V was clipped by 4 bases and J by 3 bases; unmatched bases: 12. Germline V gene sequence: CDR1 SGHTS, CDR2 YDEGEE. The chain's CDR3 is CASSPGQGPSGHYGYTF. DNA of the CDR3: TGTGCCAGCAGCCCGGGACAGGGGCCAAGCGGACACTATGGCTACACCTTC.

J is TRBJ1-2 and V is TRBV18; D gene uncertain. Germline CDR1 reads KGHSH; CDR2 reads LQKENI. V shed 2 bases and J shed 0 bases, with 10 bases lying between them. There are 15 residues in the CDR3. CDR3 nucleotides: TGTGCCAGCTCACCAAGGCAGCAAGCTAACTATGGCTACACCTTC. This encodes CASSPRQQANYGYTF.

The chain employs TRBV5-6 and TRBJ1-2; no firm D call. CDR3 length equals 12 residues. Germline assignment: CDR1 SGHDT and CDR2 YYEEEE. Between the trimmed V and J ends, which lost 4 bases and 8 bases, there was a span of 12 bases. The CDR3 is CASSLGPGGYTF. The CDR3 nucleotides read TGTGCCAGCAGCCTAGGACCGGGGGGCTACACCTTC.

This clone was counted only a few times. DNA of the CDR3: TGTGCCAGCAGCGTCGGGACCGAATTAGGCGAGCAGTACTTC. Residues: CASSVGTELGEQYF. The gene calls are TRBV11-3 and TRBJ2-7; D is perhaps TRBD1 or TRBD2 (5 bases each). The CDR3 is 14 amino acids. V was clipped by 5 bases and J by 6 bases, with 17 bases between them. CDR1 is SGHNT, CDR2 YENEEA, per germline. Filled out from reference TRBV11-3 and TRBJ2-7, the complete variable domain reads EAGVVQSPRYKIIEKKQPVAFWCNPISGHNTLYWYLQNLGQGPELLIRYENEEAVDDSQLPKDRFSAERLKGVDSTLKIQPAELGDSAVYLCASSVGTELGEQYFGPGTRLTVT.

The chain joins TRBV27 to TRBJ1-4; D perhaps matches TRBD1 (5 bases). V was cut by 8 bases and J by 3 bases, with 19 bases left in between. Germline values: CDR1 MNHEY, CDR2 SMNVEV (reference sequence). The CDR3 consists of 16 residues. The CDR3 coding sequence is TGTGCCAGCCGGGACTCGATGGGTGCGGCTAATGAAAAACTGTTTTTT. Translating gives CASRDSMGAANEKLFF.

This clone has only one observation. The chain is built from TRBV11-2 and TRBJ2-5; D ambiguous. Germline CDR1 is SGHAT and CDR2 is FQNNGV. V lost 3 bases, J lost 1 base, and 6 bases lay in between. The CDR3 extends over 13 amino acids. CDR3 protein: CASSFGFQETQYF. As DNA, the CDR3 is TGTGCCAGCAGCTTTGGGTTCCAAGAGACCCAGTACTTC.

This clone is deemed medium-sized. The V gene is TRBV7-2, the J gene TRBJ1-2; the D is unclear. This CDR3 spans 14 amino acids. Between the trimmed V and J ends, which lost 7 bases and 8 bases, there was a span of 20 bases. The V gene's germline CDR1 is SGHTA and CDR2 FQGNSA. CDR3 DNA sequence: TGTGCCAGCACCTCTTTGAGGAGCGTGGGCGGCTACACCTTC. Its translation: CASTSLRSVGGYTF.

CDR3 protein: CASSQTTGLSDTQYF. CDR3 DNA: TGTGCCAGCAGTCAAACGACGGGACTCTCAGATACGCAGTATTTT. V is TRBV28 and J is TRBJ2-3; weak D call: TRBD2 (6 bases). The CDR3 is 15 amino acids. Germline assignment: CDR1 MDHEN and CDR2 SYDVKM. Trimming pared 5 bases from V and 4 bases from J, leaving 16 bases between.

The chain uses TRBV18 and TRBJ2-7, with D unclear. Per the germline V gene, CDR1 is KGHSH and CDR2 is LQKENI. With 0 bases removed from V and 4 bases from J, the gap between germline ends came to 7 bases. The length of the CDR3 is 13 residues. The CDR3 DNA reads TGTGCCAGCTCACCACCTAGTTTATACGAGCAGTACTTC. Residues: CASSPPSLYEQYF.

The J gene is TRBJ1-1, the V gene TRBV5-1, with D possibly matching TRBD1 (6 bases). Germline V lookup: CDR1 SGHRS, CDR2 YFSETQ. Trimming left V 4 bases short and J 2 bases short, with 15 bases between. The CDR3 is 15 residues long. The CDR3: CASSANTGINTEAFF. In DNA, the CDR3 is TGCGCCAGCAGCGCCAATACAGGGATAAACACTGAAGCTTTCTTT.

This clone came up once. The V call is TRBV2, the J call TRBJ1-1, with D uncertain. This CDR3 is 11 amino acids long. Trimming cost V 6 bases and J 0 bases, with 2 bases left between them. Germline V lookup: CDR1 SNHLY, CDR2 FYNNEI. CDR3 residues: CASRMNTEAFF. The CDR3 bases are TGTGCCAGCAGAATGAACACTGAAGCTTTCTTT.

This chain uses TRBV18 with TRBJ1-4; D not resolved. V lost 2 bases and J 8 bases, leaving 18 bases between the germline ends. The CDR3 is made up of 16 amino acids. Germline-derived CDR1 and CDR2 are KGHSH and LQKENI. The DNA for the CDR3 is TGTGCCAGCTCACCAATTTTGGTCTCGGGAATGGAAAAACTGTTTTTT. It codes for CASSPILVSGMEKLFF.

The V gene is TRBV27, the J gene TRBJ2-1; D may match TRBD1 or TRBD2 (5 bases each). Trimming left V 6 bases short and J 5 bases short, with 11 bases between. Germline V gene data show CDR1 as MNHEY and CDR2 as SMNVEV (reference sequence). This CDR3 is built from 13 residues. The CDR3 nucleotides read TGTGCCAGCAGCCAGGGACCAAACAATGAGCAGTTCTTC. It specifies CASSQGPNNEQFF.

The chain recombines TRBV28 with TRBJ2-3, with D maybe TRBD1 (6 bases). Germline CDR1 and CDR2: MDHEN and SYDVKM. The V and J ends lost 3 bases and 6 bases respectively, with 16 bases between them. This CDR3 has 15 residues. CDR3 DNA sequence: TGTGCCAGCAGTTTTCTGGGTGGGGGCCGGGATACGCAGTATTTT. This translates into CASSFLGGGRDTQYF.

Concerning this clone itself: The same CDR3 can be traced to other DNA sequences in this sample. V and J are TRBV6-6 and TRBJ1-3, with D unresolved. Trimming removed 2 bases from V and 0 bases from J, with 5 bases in between. The CDR3 spans 14 residues. CDR1 and CDR2 from the germline V gene are MNHNY and SVGAGI (reference sequence). The CDR3 here is CASSYGSSGNTIYF. The CDR3 DNA reads as TGTGCCAGCAGTTACGGGAGCTCTGGAAACACCATATATTTT.

This chain connects TRBV7-3 to TRBJ2-1, with D perhaps matching TRBD1 or TRBD2 (6 bases each). CDR3 length equals 15 residues. Germline V gives CDR1 SGHTA, CDR2 FQGTGA. V was trimmed by 4 bases and J by 4 bases, leaving 14 bases between them. The CDR3 here is CASSSLGGHYNEQFF. In nucleotides, the CDR3 is TGTGCCAGCAGCTCGCTGGGGGGCCATTACAATGAGCAGTTCTTC.

The chain couples TRBV6-6 to TRBJ2-1, with D unresolved. Per germline, CDR1 MNHNY and CDR2 SVGAGI (reference sequence). The CDR3 runs to 14 residues. Trimming left V 5 bases short and J 5 bases short, with 13 bases between. The CDR3 DNA is TGTGCCAGCAGTAGCCAAAATGAGGACAATGAGCAGTTCTTC. Translating it yields CASSSQNEDNEQFF.

The rearrangement joins TRBV30 to TRBJ2-7; 10 bases map to TRBD2. The CDR3 totals 15 residues. CDR1 is GTSNPN, CDR2 SVGIG, per germline (reference sequence). J was trimmed by 2 bases and V by 4 bases; bases with no gene match: 8. CDR3 nucleotides: TGTGCCTGGACTCTTAGCGGGAGGAAGCCCTACGAGCAGTACTTC. As protein: CAWTLSGRKPYEQYF.

A note on this clone: Different DNA sequences within this sample yield the same CDR3. J is TRBJ1-1 and V is TRBV5-1; 7 nucleotides line up with TRBD1. The V gene's germline CDR1 is SGHRS and CDR2 YFSETQ. The CDR3 consists of 13 residues. With V trimmed by 1 base and J by 3 bases, 0 bases remained unmatched. CDR3 nucleotide sequence: TGCGCCAGCAGCTTGCAGGGGGACACTGAAGCTTTCTTT. Translated: CASSLQGDTEAFF.

The rearrangement joins TRBV19 to TRBJ1-4; D might be TRBD1 (6 bases). Trimming took off 9 bases at V and 6 bases at J, with 14 bases between the two ends. This CDR3 region has 13 residues. Germline V gene data show CDR1 as LNHDA and CDR2 as SQIVND (reference sequence). CDR3 in amino acids: CASQPRQDEKLFF. CDR3 DNA sequence: TGTGCCAGCCAGCCGAGACAGGATGAAAAACTGTTTTTT.

As for this clone: Other nucleotide sequences from this sample produce the same CDR3. The rearrangement joins TRBV5-1 to TRBJ1-2, with 8 bases lining up with TRBD1. V gave up 1 base and J gave up 3 bases; unmatched junction bases: 5. Germline V gene lookup returns CDR1 SGHRS and CDR2 YFSETQ. This CDR3 has 15 amino acids. CDR3 nucleotide sequence: TGCGCCAGCAGCTTGCAAGGACAGGGAGACTATGGCTACACCTTC. Protein sequence: CASSLQGQGDYGYTF.